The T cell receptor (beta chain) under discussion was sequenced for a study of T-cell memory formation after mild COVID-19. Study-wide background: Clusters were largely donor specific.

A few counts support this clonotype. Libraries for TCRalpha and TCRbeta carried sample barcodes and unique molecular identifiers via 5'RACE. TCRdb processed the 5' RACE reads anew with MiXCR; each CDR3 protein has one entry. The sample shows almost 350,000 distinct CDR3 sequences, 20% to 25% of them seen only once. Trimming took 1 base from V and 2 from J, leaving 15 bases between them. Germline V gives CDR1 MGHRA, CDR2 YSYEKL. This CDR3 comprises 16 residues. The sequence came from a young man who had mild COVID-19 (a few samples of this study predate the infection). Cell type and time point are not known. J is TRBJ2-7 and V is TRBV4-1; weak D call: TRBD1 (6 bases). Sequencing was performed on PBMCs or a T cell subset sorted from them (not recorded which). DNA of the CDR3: TGCGCCAGCAGCCAAGGGGGCCTAGGACAGACCTACGAGCAGTACTTC. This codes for CASSQGGLGQTYEQYF.